A selection of T cell receptor beta chains follows, all from one sample in a study of T cell repertoires in cytomegalovirus infection. TCRdb fed the reads into MiXCR, producing one record per CDR3 protein. The sample lists hundreds of thousands of distinct CDR3 sequences, about a third seen once, with 2.8% in the top ten. Sequencing was performed on PBMCs. The receptors shown here come from a human donor in good health (CMV status not recorded). Some clones in this sample may be carry-over from other donors' samples. The CDR3 runs from the conserved cysteine through the conserved F or W. The D gene is left open where the match is weak. The size entry is marked missing in some rows and otherwise reads once, few, many or a size class.

d_gene: NA
v_gene: TRBV19
abundance: few
len: 15
j_gene: TRBJ1-5
CDR3aa: CASSHRPGTREPQHF
CDR3nt: TGTGCCAGTAGTCATAGGCCGGGGACGCGGGAGCCCCAGCATTTT

d_gene: TRBD1
v_gene: TRBV6-1
abundance: few
len: 12
j_gene: TRBJ2-7
CDR3aa: CASGDRVYEQYF
CDR3nt: TGTGCCAGCGGGGACAGGGTCTACGAGCAGTACTTC

d_gene: TRBD1
v_gene: TRBV19
abundance: NA
len: 14
j_gene: TRBJ1-5
CDR3aa: CAISGATGVQPQNF
CDR3nt: TGTGCCATTAGTGGGGCGACAGGGGTTCAGCCCCAGAATTTT

d_gene: NA
v_gene: TRBV20-1
abundance: NA
len: 14
j_gene: TRBJ2-2
CDR3aa: CSAPRGAYTGELFF
CDR3nt: TGCAGCGCACCCCGGGGGGCCTACACCGGGGAGCTGTTTTTT

d_gene: NA
v_gene: TRBV6-5
abundance: few
len: 15
j_gene: TRBJ2-2
CDR3aa: CASRSRDTVTGELFF
CDR3nt: TGTGCCAGCAGGAGCCGGGACACCGTTACCGGGGAGCTGTTTTTT

d_gene: TRBD1
v_gene: TRBV4-1
abundance: NA
len: 15
j_gene: TRBJ1-4
CDR3aa: CASGHGQAPWEKLFF
CDR3nt: TGCGCCAGCGGACATGGACAGGCCCCGTGGGAAAAACTGTTTTTT

d_gene: TRBD2
v_gene: TRBV29-1
abundance: NA
len: 15
j_gene: TRBJ2-7
CDR3aa: CSVVLAGGHSYEQYF
CDR3nt: TGCAGCGTGGTTCTAGCGGGGGGCCACTCCTACGAGCAGTACTTC

d_gene: NA
v_gene: TRBV10-2
abundance: few
len: 15
j_gene: TRBJ2-2
CDR3aa: CASKTMAINTGELFF
CDR3nt: TGCGCCAGCAAGACGATGGCCATAAACACCGGGGAGCTGTTTTTT

d_gene: NA
v_gene: TRBV12-3/TRBV12-4
abundance: NA
len: 14
j_gene: TRBJ1-1
CDR3aa: CASSSQEGHTEAFF
CDR3nt: TGTGCCAGCAGTTCCCAAGAGGGCCACACTGAAGCTTTCTTT

d_gene: NA
v_gene: TRBV7-2
abundance: NA
len: 12
j_gene: TRBJ2-1
CDR3aa: CASRPLTGEQFF
CDR3nt: TGTGCCAGCAGACCACTGACTGGAGAGCAGTTCTTC

d_gene: NA
v_gene: TRBV6-1
abundance: NA
len: 14
j_gene: TRBJ2-7
CDR3aa: CASSYGEVAYEQYF
CDR3nt: TGTGCCAGCAGCTATGGGGAAGTGGCCTACGAGCAGTACTTC

d_gene: TRBD1
v_gene: TRBV28
abundance: few
len: 18
j_gene: TRBJ1-3
CDR3aa: CASCLSPGQGSHGNTIYF
CDR3nt: TGTGCCAGCTGTCTTTCACCAGGACAGGGGTCTCATGGAAACACCATATATTTT

d_gene: NA
v_gene: TRBV5-6
abundance: few
len: 14
j_gene: TRBJ2-7
CDR3aa: CASSLAAGIAEQYF
CDR3nt: TGTGCCAGCAGCTTGGCGGCAGGGATTGCCGAGCAGTACTTC

d_gene: TRBD2
v_gene: TRBV5-1
abundance: NA
len: 16
j_gene: TRBJ2-7
CDR3aa: CASRATSGGPEYEQYF
CDR3nt: TGCGCCAGCAGGGCGACTAGCGGGGGGCCCGAATACGAGCAGTACTTC

d_gene: NA
v_gene: TRBV7-6
abundance: NA
len: 16
j_gene: TRBJ2-1
CDR3aa: CASSYEAGSSYNEQFF
CDR3nt: TGTGCCAGCAGCTATGAGGCGGGGAGCTCCTACAATGAGCAGTTCTTC

d_gene: NA
v_gene: TRBV19
abundance: many
len: 19
j_gene: TRBJ2-7
CDR3aa: CASSWVYASSPSMKDEQYF
CDR3nt: TGTGCCAGTAGTTGGGTTTACGCTAGTTCTCCCTCGATGAAAGACGAGCAGTACTTC

d_gene: NA
v_gene: TRBV7-9
abundance: NA
len: 16
j_gene: TRBJ1-1
CDR3aa: CASSLAGRGGNTEAFF
CDR3nt: TGTGCCAGCAGCTTAGCTGGGAGAGGAGGGAACACTGAAGCTTTCTTT

d_gene: NA
v_gene: TRBV29-1
abundance: few
len: 13
j_gene: TRBJ2-7
CDR3aa: CSVGRDPIYEQYF
CDR3nt: TGCAGCGTTGGTAGGGATCCGATCTACGAGCAGTACTTC

d_gene: NA
v_gene: TRBV7-8
abundance: few
len: 17
j_gene: TRBJ1-2
CDR3aa: CASSLVTRGLASYGYTF
CDR3nt: TGTGCCAGCAGCTTAGTGACTAGGGGACTGGCGTCCTATGGCTACACCTTC

d_gene: TRBD2
v_gene: TRBV5-4
abundance: NA
len: 15
j_gene: TRBJ2-2
CDR3aa: CASRVGGGTTGELFF
CDR3nt: TGTGCCAGCAGAGTGGGGGGGGGAACGACCGGGGAGCTGTTTTTT

d_gene: NA
v_gene: TRBV6-7
abundance: NA
len: 12
j_gene: TRBJ1-5
CDR3aa: CAMRTGNQPQHF
CDR3nt: TGTGCCATGCGTACGGGGAACCAGCCCCAGCATTTT

d_gene: NA
v_gene: TRBV5-1
abundance: NA
len: 13
j_gene: TRBJ2-3
CDR3aa: CASSLDGPDTQYF
CDR3nt: TGCGCCAGCAGCTTGGATGGCCCGGATACGCAGTATTTT

d_gene: NA
v_gene: TRBV4-1
abundance: NA
len: 14
j_gene: TRBJ1-1
CDR3aa: CVSRQEQVNTEAFF
CDR3nt: TGCGTCAGCAGACAAGAACAGGTAAACACTGAAGCTTTCTTT

d_gene: TRBD1
v_gene: TRBV12-3/TRBV12-4
abundance: NA
len: 12
j_gene: TRBJ2-5
CDR3aa: CAIELTGGTQYF
CDR3nt: TGTGCCATCGAGCTGACAGGGGGGACCCAGTACTTC

d_gene: TRBD1
v_gene: TRBV5-5
abundance: NA
len: 14
j_gene: TRBJ2-4
CDR3aa: CASSSTVTGNIQYF
CDR3nt: TGTGCCAGCAGTTCGACGGTGACAGGGAACATTCAGTACTTC

d_gene: NA
v_gene: TRBV19
abundance: NA
len: 16
j_gene: TRBJ2-4
CDR3aa: CASSTPGTKEGNIQYF
CDR3nt: TGTGCCAGTAGTACCCCCGGGACAAAGGAAGGAAACATTCAGTACTTC

d_gene: NA
v_gene: TRBV5-1
abundance: few
len: 15
j_gene: TRBJ1-4
CDR3aa: CASSGTGTGHEKLFF
CDR3nt: TGCGCCAGCAGCGGAACCGGGACTGGCCATGAAAAACTGTTTTTT

d_gene: TRBD2
v_gene: TRBV11-3
abundance: few
len: 15
j_gene: TRBJ2-5
CDR3aa: CASSPGLALEQTQYF
CDR3nt: TGTGCCAGCAGCCCAGGACTAGCGCTTGAACAGACCCAGTACTTC

d_gene: TRBD1
v_gene: TRBV19
abundance: few
len: 16
j_gene: TRBJ2-1
CDR3aa: CASRRAGTGDWNEQFF
CDR3nt: TGTGCCAGTAGGCGCGCCGGGACAGGGGACTGGAATGAGCAGTTCTTC

d_gene: TRBD2
v_gene: TRBV7-2
abundance: medium-sized
len: 17
j_gene: TRBJ2-5
CDR3aa: CASSPRGSGGLTSTQYF
CDR3nt: TGTGCCAGCAGCCCGAGGGGGAGCGGGGGGTTAACTTCGACCCAGTACTTC

d_gene: NA
v_gene: TRBV28
abundance: NA
len: 15
j_gene: TRBJ2-5
CDR3aa: CASSFVGGTKETQYF
CDR3nt: TGTGCCAGCAGTTTCGTTGGAGGGACGAAAGAGACCCAGTACTTC

d_gene: NA
v_gene: TRBV19
abundance: few
len: 15
j_gene: TRBJ1-5
CDR3aa: CASKGREYRDQPQHF
CDR3nt: TGTGCCAGTAAAGGCAGGGAGTATCGGGATCAGCCCCAGCATTTT

d_gene: NA
v_gene: TRBV4-1
abundance: NA
len: 15
j_gene: TRBJ1-2
CDR3aa: CASSQAPSSNYGYTF
CDR3nt: TGCGCCAGCAGCCAAGCGCCCAGCTCTAACTATGGCTACACCTTC

d_gene: NA
v_gene: TRBV7-9
abundance: few
len: 16
j_gene: TRBJ2-1
CDR3aa: CASSNLQGLSYNEQFF
CDR3nt: TGTGCCAGCAGCAATCTACAGGGCCTTAGCTACAATGAGCAGTTCTTC

d_gene: TRBD2
v_gene: TRBV28
abundance: once
len: 13
j_gene: TRBJ2-2
CDR3aa: CASQTSYTGELFF
CDR3nt: TGTGCCAGCCAGACTAGCTACACCGGGGAGCTGTTTTTT

d_gene: TRBD2
v_gene: TRBV28
abundance: NA
len: 16
j_gene: TRBJ2-7
CDR3aa: CASSSNLGGYSYEQYF
CDR3nt: TGTGCCAGCAGTTCGAATCTGGGGGGGTACTCCTACGAGCAGTACTTC

d_gene: NA
v_gene: TRBV28
abundance: NA
len: 12
j_gene: TRBJ1-2
CDR3aa: CASSWGGDGYTF
CDR3nt: TGTGCCAGCAGTTGGGGCGGAGATGGCTACACCTTC

d_gene: NA
v_gene: TRBV4-1
abundance: NA
len: 12
j_gene: TRBJ2-1
CDR3aa: CASSQIASPQFF
CDR3nt: TGCGCCAGCAGCCAGATCGCTAGCCCGCAGTTCTTC

d_gene: TRBD1
v_gene: TRBV28
abundance: NA
len: 14
j_gene: TRBJ2-1
CDR3aa: CASRGRGRVYRQFF
CDR3nt: TGTGCCAGCAGGGGTAGGGGGCGCGTTTATCGGCAGTTCTTC

d_gene: NA
v_gene: TRBV7-8
abundance: NA
len: 15
j_gene: TRBJ1-5
CDR3aa: CASSLNRDINQPQHF
CDR3nt: TGTGCCAGCAGCTTAAACAGGGATATCAATCAGCCCCAGCATTTT

d_gene: TRBD2
v_gene: TRBV28
abundance: NA
len: 15
j_gene: TRBJ2-7
CDR3aa: CASSGWREGLYEQYF
CDR3nt: TGTGCCAGCAGTGGGTGGCGGGAGGGCCTCTACGAGCAGTACTTC

d_gene: TRBD2
v_gene: TRBV5-6
abundance: NA
len: 15
j_gene: TRBJ2-3
CDR3aa: CASSFGSSGTDTQYF
CDR3nt: TGTGCCAGCAGCTTCGGGTCTAGCGGGACAGATACGCAGTATTTT

d_gene: TRBD2
v_gene: TRBV20-1
abundance: NA
len: 16
j_gene: TRBJ2-1
CDR3aa: CSAREGREGTYNEQFF
CDR3nt: TGCAGTGCTAGAGAGGGGCGGGAGGGAACCTACAATGAGCAGTTCTTC

d_gene: NA
v_gene: TRBV7-9
abundance: many
len: 13
j_gene: TRBJ1-1
CDR3aa: CASSPSGDTEAFF
CDR3nt: TGTGCCAGCAGCCCGAGCGGGGACACTGAAGCTTTCTTT

d_gene: NA
v_gene: TRBV28
abundance: few
len: 13
j_gene: TRBJ2-5
CDR3aa: CASSLQGWETQYF
CDR3nt: TGTGCCAGCAGCTTACAGGGTTGGGAGACCCAGTACTTC

d_gene: TRBD2
v_gene: TRBV7-9
abundance: NA
len: 19
j_gene: TRBJ2-7
CDR3aa: CASSPRMPGGSGRIYEQYF
CDR3nt: TGTGCCAGCAGCCCAAGGATGCCGGGAGGTAGCGGGAGGATTTACGAGCAGTACTTC

d_gene: NA
v_gene: TRBV6-1
abundance: NA
len: 15
j_gene: TRBJ2-1
CDR3aa: CASSEDLEAYNEQFF
CDR3nt: TGTGCCAGCAGTGAAGACTTGGAGGCTTACAATGAGCAGTTCTTC

d_gene: NA
v_gene: TRBV25-1
abundance: NA
len: 13
j_gene: TRBJ1-1
CDR3aa: CASSELVSHEAFF
CDR3nt: TGTGCCAGCAGTGAATTAGTCAGCCACGAAGCTTTCTTT

d_gene: NA
v_gene: TRBV7-3
abundance: NA
len: 13
j_gene: TRBJ1-6
CDR3aa: CASSLMVFSPLHF
CDR3nt: TGTGCCAGCAGCTTAATGGTTTTTTCACCCCTCCACTTT

d_gene: NA
v_gene: TRBV7-3
abundance: NA
len: 16
j_gene: TRBJ1-6
CDR3aa: CASSLVPGPVGSPLHF
CDR3nt: TGTGCCAGCAGCTTAGTACCCGGACCGGTCGGTTCACCCCTCCACTTT

d_gene: TRBD2
v_gene: TRBV6-5
abundance: few
len: 14
j_gene: TRBJ2-1
CDR3aa: CASRTSGRYNEQFF
CDR3nt: TGTGCCAGCAGGACTAGCGGGAGATACAATGAGCAGTTCTTC

d_gene: NA
v_gene: TRBV12-3/TRBV12-4
abundance: once
len: 14
j_gene: TRBJ1-5
CDR3aa: CASSLTAQLQPQHF
CDR3nt: TGTGCCAGCAGTCTAACAGCGCAGTTACAGCCCCAGCATTTT

d_gene: NA
v_gene: TRBV7-9
abundance: NA
len: 15
j_gene: TRBJ1-2
CDR3aa: CASSPSLVGNYGYTF
CDR3nt: TGTGCCAGCAGCCCCTCATTGGTGGGGAACTATGGCTACACCTTC

d_gene: TRBD2
v_gene: TRBV20-1
abundance: once
len: 18
j_gene: TRBJ2-3
CDR3aa: CSAIAGVVAGGNTDTQYF
CDR3nt: TGCAGTGCTATTGCGGGCGTTGTAGCGGGGGGAAACACAGATACGCAGTATTTT

d_gene: TRBD2
v_gene: TRBV6-1
abundance: many
len: 14
j_gene: TRBJ2-3
CDR3aa: CASSERSGEDTQYF
CDR3nt: TGTGCCAGCAGTGAAAGGAGCGGGGAAGATACGCAGTATTTT

d_gene: NA
v_gene: TRBV4-1
abundance: few
len: 15
j_gene: TRBJ2-3
CDR3aa: CASSQESGRTDTQYF
CDR3nt: TGCGCCAGCAGCCAAGAATCCGGACGCACAGATACGCAGTATTTT